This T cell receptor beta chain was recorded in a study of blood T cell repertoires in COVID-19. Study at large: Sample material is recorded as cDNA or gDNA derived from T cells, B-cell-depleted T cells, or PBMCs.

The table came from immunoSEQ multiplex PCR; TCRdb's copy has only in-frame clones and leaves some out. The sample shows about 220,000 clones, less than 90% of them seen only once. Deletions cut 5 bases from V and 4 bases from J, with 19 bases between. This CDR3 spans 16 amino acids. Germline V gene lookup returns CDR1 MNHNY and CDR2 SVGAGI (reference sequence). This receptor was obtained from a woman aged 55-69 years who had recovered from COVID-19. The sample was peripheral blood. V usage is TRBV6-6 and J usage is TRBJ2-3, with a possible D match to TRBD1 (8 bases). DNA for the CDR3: TGTGCCAGCAGTCGAGCACAGGGGGGGGGCCCAGATACGCAGTATTTT. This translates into CASSRAQGGGPDTQYF.